This T cell receptor (beta chain) was recovered during a study of CD8 T cells in ankylosing spondylitis. As the method for making TCR beta libraries, quantitative 5'-RACE with molecular barcodes was used. In TCRdb, the 5' RACE reads were re-called with MiXCR into one record per CDR3 protein. The sample has 200,000 to 250,000 distinct CDR3 sequences; around 10% are singletons. This clonotype was detected only once. Sequencing used blood, either unsorted or a sorted T cell fraction (not recorded which). This receptor was obtained from a male donor with ankylosing spondylitis or in good health (not recorded which).

The chain's CDR3 is CASSQPSGTETYNEQFF. The CDR3 nucleotides read TGTGCCAGCAGCCAACCTAGCGGGACCGAAACCTACAATGAGCAGTTCTTC. V is TRBV3-1 and J is TRBJ2-1; 9 bases are a match to TRBD2. The trim removed 2 bases at V and 2 bases at J, leaving 7 bases unmatched. Germline V lookup: CDR1 LGHDT, CDR2 YNNKEL (reference sequence). This CDR3 is 17 amino acids long.